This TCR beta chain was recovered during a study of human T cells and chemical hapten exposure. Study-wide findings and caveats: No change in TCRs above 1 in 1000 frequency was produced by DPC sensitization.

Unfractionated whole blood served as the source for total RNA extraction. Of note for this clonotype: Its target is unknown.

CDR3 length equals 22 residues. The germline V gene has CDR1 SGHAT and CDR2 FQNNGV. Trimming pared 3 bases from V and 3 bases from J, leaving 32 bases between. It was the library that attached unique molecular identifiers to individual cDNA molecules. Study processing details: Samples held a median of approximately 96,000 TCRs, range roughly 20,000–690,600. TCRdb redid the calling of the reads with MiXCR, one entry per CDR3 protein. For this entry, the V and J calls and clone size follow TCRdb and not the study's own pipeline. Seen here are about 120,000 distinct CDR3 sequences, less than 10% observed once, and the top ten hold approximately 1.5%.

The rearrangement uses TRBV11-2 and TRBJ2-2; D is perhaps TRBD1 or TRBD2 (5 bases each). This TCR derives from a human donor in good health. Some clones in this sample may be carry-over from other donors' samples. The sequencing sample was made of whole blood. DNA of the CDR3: TGTGCCAGCAGCTTTTACAAATCAAAGGGACGGAGACCGGACCTGTACACCGGGGAGCTGTTTTTT. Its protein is CASSFYKSKGRRPDLYTGELFF.